The 22 T cell receptor beta chains below all came from one sample that was sequenced in a study of Graves' ophthalmopathy and Graves' hyperthyroidism listed by TCRdb under 2018. This sample was sequenced with an Illumina HiSeq 2000. For repertoire sequencing, the TCR beta CDR3 regions were amplified from RNA transcripts. The first round of RT-PCR was done with HTBI primers and the Qiagen OneStep RT-PCR kit, and was followed by a second round of multiplex PCR, then size selection and purification. TCRdb ran its own pipeline on the public reads, namely fastp trimming at Q25 and MiXCR clone calling, and kept in-frame beta chains. Each entry is one CDR3 protein sequence, shown with its most common DNA and genes. Counted in this sample were over a million distinct CDR3 sequences; 35% to 40% of them appeared once. The top ten clones comprise 11% of the sample. Sequenced sample: peripheral blood or thyroid tissue (not recorded which). The receptors were sampled from an adult man with Graves' hyperthyroidism.

This sequence joins TRBV19 and TRBJ1-2; D is possibly TRBD1 (6 bases). Germline lookup yields CDR1 LNHDA and CDR2 SQIVND (reference sequence). The CDR3 totals 15 residues. V was shortened by 9 bases and J by 5 bases, with 22 bases between the two germline ends. In DNA form, the CDR3 reads TGTGCCAGCAGTTTAGAGACAGGAAGGGGTTATGGCTACACCTTC. The encoded protein is CASSLETGRGYGYTF. Looking up the rest from reference TRBV19 and TRBJ1-2 gives the full variable domain: DGGITQSPKYLFRKEGQNVTLSCEQNLNHDAMYWYRQDPGQGLRLIYYSQIVNDFQKGDIAEGYSVSREKKESFPLTVTSAQKNPTAFYLCASSLETGRGYGYTFGSGTRLTVV.

This clonotype was counted many times. The V call is TRBV14, the J call TRBJ2-2; no reliable D call. This CDR3 contains 14 residues. Germline CDR1 and CDR2: SGHDN and FVKESK. Trimming left V 6 bases short and J 2 bases short, with 10 bases between. The CDR3 is CASRPRLNTGELFF. In DNA form, the CDR3 reads TGTGCCAGCAGGCCCCGCTTAAACACCGGGGAGCTGTTTTTT.

J is TRBJ2-2 and V is TRBV2, with 9 nucleotides matching TRBD1. The CDR3 is 16 amino acids. V was pared by 7 bases and J by 3 bases, with 9 bases of the junction left unmatched. Germline loops: CDR1 SNHLY, CDR2 FYNNEI. CDR3 region: CASKMGQGGDTGELFF. The CDR3 coding sequence is TGTGCCAGCAAGATGGGACAGGGAGGCGACACCGGGGAGCTGTTTTTT.

This clonotype was observed a single time. The V gene is TRBV5-1, the J gene TRBJ1-6; 7 bases line up with TRBD1. The germline V gene encodes CDR1 SGHRS and CDR2 YFSETQ. The CDR3 is 14 residues long. With V trimmed by 1 base and J by 7 bases, 2 bases remained unmatched. The CDR3, as DNA: TGCGCCAGCAGCTTGTCAGGGGGAAATTCACCCCTCCACTTT. It encodes CASSLSGGNSPLHF.

The chain combines TRBV25-1 with TRBJ2-7; TRBD2 matches 8 bases. The V gene's germline CDR1 is MGHDK and CDR2 SYGVNS. The junction had 13 bases not matched to a gene; V was cut back by 8 bases and J by 4 bases. The CDR3 extends over 15 amino acids. The CDR3 sequence: CASVGAGAPLYEQYF. DNA for the CDR3: TGTGCCAGCGTGGGAGCGGGGGCGCCCCTATACGAGCAGTACTTC.

The table lists this clonotype with a few counts. The chain recombines TRBV4-1 with TRBJ2-7; maybe TRBD1 (5 bases). The CDR3 runs 16 residues. Trimming left V 0 bases short and J 3 bases short, with 15 bases between. Germline values: CDR1 MGHRA, CDR2 YSYEKL. The CDR3 bases are TGCGCCAGCAGCCAAGATGCAGGGTTTCTTCTCTACGAGCAGTACTTC. This encodes CASSQDAGFLLYEQYF.

This clonotype has just one count. Given a much more abundant clone one base away, this may be a read error. V and J are TRBV20-1 and TRBJ1-4, with a weak D call TRBD1 (6 bases). V was pared by 5 bases and J by 8 bases, with 15 bases between. The CDR3 contains 13 residues. CDR1 is DFQATT and CDR2 is SNEGSKA in the germline V gene (reference sequence). Here the CDR3 DNA reads TGCAGTGCTGAGGGGGGTTCCGACGAAAAACTGTTTTTT. This codes for CSAEGGSDEKLFF.

The chain joins TRBV11-3 to TRBJ2-5; D is perhaps TRBD2 (6 bases). The J call may be wrong; the DNA end is better matched by TRBJ2-1. Germline CDR1 reads SGHNT; CDR2 reads YENEEA. This CDR3 spans 13 amino acids. As DNA, the CDR3 is TGTGCCAGCAGTTTTTCCGGGGGCAATGAGCAGTTCTTC. It codes for CASSFSGGNEQFF.

This clonotype was observed at least ten times. The junction does not match germline at one end; this may be a read error. V usage is TRBV2 and J usage is TRBJ2-2; 10 bases fit TRBD1. CDR1 is SNHLY and CDR2 is FYNNEI in the germline V gene. CDR3 size: 15 residues. The CDR3 is CASREDRGLGGELFF. The CDR3 nucleotides read TGTGCCAGCAGGGAAGACAGGGGGCTCGGCGGGGAGCTGTTTTTT.

The chain joins TRBV6-5 to TRBJ1-1; D perhaps matches TRBD1 (6 bases). The V end was cut by 4 bases, the J end by 9 bases, with 15 bases between. The CDR3 has 13 amino acids. Germline CDR1 MNHEY, CDR2 SVGAGI. The CDR3 region has the DNA TGTGCCAGCAGTTCCGTGAGGGGGATAAAAGCTTTCTTT. Translation: CASSSVRGIKAFF.

This clonotype was seen repeatedly, ten times or more. J is TRBJ1-2 and V is TRBV19, with 8 bases identical to TRBD1. CDR1 and CDR2 (germline): LNHDA, SQIVND (reference sequence). The length of the CDR3 is 13 residues. The V and J ends lost 5 bases and 7 bases, in that order; junction bases with no gene match: 6. The CDR3 protein is CASSGDRYRGYTF. The CDR3 DNA reads as TGTGCCAGTAGTGGGGACAGGTATCGTGGCTACACCTTC.

Ten or more counts support this clonotype. V usage is TRBV24-1 and J usage is TRBJ2-2; D gene uncertain. Germline CDR1 KGHDR, CDR2 SFDVKD. The CDR3 loop spans 10 amino acids. V was pared by 10 bases and J by 6 bases, with 5 bases between. The CDR3 nucleotides read TGTGCCACTGGAGCCGGGGAGCTGTTTTTT. Residues: CATGAGELFF.

CDR3 protein: CSVVWGAELFF. The CDR3 DNA reads TGCAGCGTTGTTTGGGGGGCGGAGCTGTTTTTT. The chain recombines TRBV29-1 with TRBJ2-2; either TRBD1 or TRBD2 may supply D (6 bases each). The CDR3 has 11 residues. The V end lost 4 bases, the J end lost 10 bases, and 10 bases lay between the germline ends. In germline, CDR1 is SQVTM, CDR2 ANQGSEA.

This clonotype was detected many times. The gene calls are TRBV25-1 and TRBJ2-5; D remains ambiguous. Germline CDR1 MGHDK, CDR2 SYGVNS. The V end was cut by 1 base, the J end by 3 bases, with 12 bases between. The CDR3 spans 15 residues. CDR3 loop: CASSEFGSAEETQYF. In DNA, the CDR3 is TGTGCCAGCAGTGAATTCGGGTCCGCCGAAGAGACCCAGTACTTC.

This clonotype was detected a few times. CDR3 sequence reads: CASSPPQFSPLHF. CDR3 DNA sequence: TGTGCCAGCAGTCCGCCGCAGTTTTCTCCCCTCCACTTT. The V call is TRBV28, the J call TRBJ1-6; D ambiguous. The CDR3 totals 13 residues. Germline CDR1 and CDR2: MDHEN and SYDVKM. V lost 5 bases to trimming and J lost 13 bases, with 15 bases between them.

In this sample, this clonotype turned up a few times. CDR3 sequence reads: CASSYSVVGDSPLHF. The CDR3 DNA reads as TGTGCCAGCAGTTACTCCGTCGTTGGCGATTCACCCCTCCACTTT. The rearrangement uses TRBV6-5 and TRBJ1-6; D gene ambiguous. The CDR3 extends over 15 amino acids. Germline V gene lookup returns CDR1 MNHEY and CDR2 SVGAGI. V gave up 0 bases and J gave up 8 bases, with 11 bases separating them.

The genes are TRBV29-1 and TRBJ1-3; D remains ambiguous. Germline CDR1 and CDR2: SQVTM and ANQGSEA. Trimming shortened V by 7 bases and J by 3 bases, and 10 bases separated the two germline ends. The CDR3 covers 12 residues. The CDR3 DNA is TGCAGCGCCGTGACTGATGGAAACACCATATATTTT. Its translation is CSAVTDGNTIYF.

This chain connects TRBV15 to TRBJ2-5, with 8 bases aligning to TRBD2. The CDR3 covers 15 residues. Germline V lookup: CDR1 LNHNV, CDR2 YYDKDF (reference sequence). Germline trimming cut 2 bases from V and 4 bases from J; bases unmatched to any gene: 6. The CDR3 DNA reads as TGTGCCACCAGCAGAACGACGGGAGGGCGAGAGACCCAGTACTTC. Protein product: CATSRTTGGRETQYF.

The genes are TRBV5-1 and TRBJ1-2; 7 bases match TRBD1. The trim removed 4 bases at V and 4 bases at J, leaving 10 bases unmatched. Germline assignment: CDR1 SGHRS and CDR2 YFSETQ. The CDR3 loop spans 15 amino acids. DNA for the CDR3: TGCGCCAGCAGCCCGCGGGACAGTTCCAGCTATGGCTACACCTTC. Its protein is CASSPRDSSSYGYTF.

Only a few counts were recorded for this clonotype. V usage is TRBV15 and J usage is TRBJ1-6, with 7 nucleotides matching TRBD1. Germline lookup yields CDR1 LNHNV and CDR2 YYDKDF (reference sequence). The CDR3 totals 16 residues. J gave up 8 bases and V 0 bases, and 7 bases lay outside the gene matches. This CDR3 is CATSREDPGQHSPLHF. CDR3 bases: TGTGCCACCAGCAGAGAGGATCCGGGACAGCATTCACCCCTCCACTTT.

This chain connects TRBV28 to TRBJ1-4; the match to TRBD1 covers 8 bases. The junction had 8 bases not matched to a gene; V was cut back by 4 bases and J by 4 bases. The V gene's germline CDR1 is MDHEN and CDR2 SYDVKM. The CDR3 extends over 16 amino acids. The CDR3 bases are TGTGCCAGCAGTTCCACCCCAGGGGGCTTTAATGAAAAACTGTTTTTT. Amino acid sequence: CASSSTPGGFNEKLFF.

The V gene is TRBV10-3, the J gene TRBJ1-2; 8 positions agree with TRBD1. The V gene's germline CDR1 is ENHRY and CDR2 SYGVKD. CDR3 length equals 12 residues. Germline trimming cut 10 bases from V and 7 bases from J; bases unmatched to any gene: 8. The CDR3 here is CATREDRGGYTF. The CDR3, as DNA: TGTGCCACCAGAGAAGACAGGGGTGGCTACACCTTC.